This TCR beta chain comes out of a study of OX40 agonist ivuxolimab in advanced cancers. Blood draws occurred at baseline, cycle 4 day 1, and cycle 7 day 1. The CDR3 runs 20 residues. Trimming stripped 2 bases from V and 7 bases from J, with 33 bases between. Germline CDR1 reads ENHRY; CDR2 reads SYGVKD. Measured with immunoSEQ multiplex PCR; TCRdb has only the in-frame clones, and not every one. The sample has roughly 48,000 clones; approximately 90% are singletons. The source is an adult with an advanced solid tumor such as melanoma, head and neck, liver or kidney cancer. Sequenced material: CD4+ or CD8+ T cells sorted from blood, taken in a trial of the OX40 agonist ivuxolimab. V and J are TRBV10-3 and TRBJ2-7; D is perhaps TRBD2 (8 bases). The CDR3 is CAISEDSTGEGLDDGLEQYF. The CDR3 DNA reads TGTGCCATCAGTGAGGACTCTACAGGGGAGGGACTAGACGATGGGTTAGAGCAGTACTTC.